The 32 T cell receptor beta chains below all came from one sample that was sequenced in a study of CD8 T cells in ankylosing spondylitis. Study-wide points: What appeared characteristic of ankylosing spondylitis blood was a TCR beta motif of eight highly homologous variants.

From the 5' RACE reads, TCRdb called clonotypes with MiXCR, one entry per CDR3 protein. Of around 94,000 distinct CDR3 sequences listed, roughly 9% are singletons. The antigens these receptors bind are not known. Input material: blood, either unsorted or a sorted T cell fraction (not recorded which). The receptors were gathered from a male donor with ankylosing spondylitis.

This rearrangement joins TRBV7-8 to TRBJ1-2, with D perhaps matching TRBD1 (6 bases). The CDR3 runs 14 residues. V lost 5 bases and J lost 2, with 12 bases in between. CDR1 and CDR2 from the germline V gene are SGHVS and FQNEAQ. CDR3 DNA: TGTGCCAGCAGCATTCATGACAGGAACTATGGCTACACCTTC. Protein sequence: CASSIHDRNYGYTF.

V and J are TRBV7-9 and TRBJ2-1; TRBD2 matches 12 bases. This CDR3 is 15 amino acids long. Germline-derived CDR1 and CDR2 are SEHNR and FQNEAQ (reference sequence). V shed 4 bases and J 8 bases; nucleotides not matched to a gene: 6. The CDR3 DNA is TGTGCCAGCAGCTCAAGGCTAGCGGGAGGGTATGAGCAGTTCTTC. Its protein product is CASSSRLAGGYEQFF. The full variable domain, rest sourced from reference TRBV7-9 and TRBJ2-1, is DTGVSQNPRHKITKRGQNVTFRCDPISEHNRLYWYRQTLGQGPEFLTYFQNEAQLEKSRLLSDRFSAERPKGSFSTLEIQRTEQGDSAMYLCASSSRLAGGYEQFFGPGTRLTVL.

The chain has TRBV27 and TRBJ2-1, with 9 bases matching TRBD2. With V trimmed by 3 bases and J by 5 bases, 8 bases remained unmatched. The CDR3 loop spans 16 amino acids. Germline V lookup: CDR1 MNHEY, CDR2 SMNVEV (reference sequence). The CDR3 protein is CASSFRFAGGDNEQFF. The CDR3 DNA sequence: TGTGCCAGCAGTTTTAGATTCGCGGGAGGGGACAATGAGCAGTTCTTC.

With regard to this clonotype: This may be a read error, as it is one base from a much larger clone. The genes are TRBV27 and TRBJ2-1; unclear D gene. Germline CDR1 is MNHEY and CDR2 is SMNVEV (reference sequence). The CDR3 runs to 11 residues. CDR3 loop: CATTFYKEQFF. DNA of the CDR3: TGTGCCACCACCTTCTACAAGGAGCAGTTCTTC.

In DNA, the CDR3 is TGTGCCACCCGGGACAGGGGAGGAGAGACCCAGTACTTC. The encoded protein is CATRDRGGETQYF. The chain recombines TRBV2 with TRBJ2-5, with TRBD1 identical over 10 bases. From germline, CDR1 is SNHLY and CDR2 FYNNEI. V gave up 10 bases and J gave up 4 bases; unmatched junction bases: 6. This CDR3 is built from 13 residues.

This clonotype was observed at least ten times. V is TRBV5-6 and J is TRBJ1-1; possible D gene TRBD1, 6 bases. Germline V gene data show CDR1 as SGHDT and CDR2 as YYEEEE. The length of the CDR3 is 12 residues. V gave up 4 bases and J gave up 4 bases, with 8 bases separating them. The CDR3 nucleotides read TGTGCCAGCAGCCCAGGGGCCACTGAAGCTTTCTTT. It translates to CASSPGATEAFF.

This clonotype was seen more than once but under ten times. V usage is TRBV6-1 and J usage is TRBJ2-7, with TRBD2 matching 9 bases. The V and J ends lost 2 bases and 3 bases, in that order; junction bases with no gene match: 2. Germline CDR1 is MNHNS and CDR2 is SASEGT. The CDR3 has 14 residues. The CDR3 sequence: CASSETSGYYEQYV. The CDR3 nucleotides read TGTGCCAGCAGTGAAACTAGCGGGTACTACGAGCAGTACGTC.

This clonotype showed up just a few times. CDR3 amino acids: CASSLTPSGQETQYF. CDR3 nucleotide sequence: TGTGCCAGCAGTCTCACTCCTAGCGGGCAAGAGACCCAGTACTTC. The rearrangement links TRBV27 to TRBJ2-5; 8 bases match TRBD2. The V gene's germline CDR1 is MNHEY and CDR2 SMNVEV (reference sequence). V lost 5 bases to trimming and J lost 2 bases; unmatched junction nucleotides: 7. This CDR3 is built from 15 residues.

This clonotype showed up just a few times. The chain has TRBV5-1 and TRBJ1-1, with a tentative D call TRBD1 (5 bases). Germline V gene lookup returns CDR1 SGHRS and CDR2 YFSETQ. The CDR3 is 15 residues long. Trimming stripped 4 bases from V and 3 bases from J, with 16 bases between. The DNA for the CDR3 is TGCGCCAGCAGCCCCAGTTGGGGCCGGGACACTGAAGCTTTCTTT. This gives the protein CASSPSWGRDTEAFF.

This clonotype has a count of ten or more. The J gene is TRBJ2-1, the V gene TRBV29-1; 7 nucleotides align to TRBD2. The CDR3 extends over 16 amino acids. J lost 0 bases, V lost 4 bases, and 9 bases had no gene match. CDR1 and CDR2 from the germline V gene are SQVTM and ANQGSEA. CDR3 protein: CSVVGGAGISYNEQFF. CDR3 bases: TGCAGCGTTGTGGGTGGAGCGGGAATCTCCTACAATGAGCAGTTCTTC.

Only a few counts were recorded for this clonotype. V and J are TRBV9 and TRBJ2-1, with a tentative D call TRBD1 (5 bases). V lost 3 bases and J lost 0, with 16 bases in between. The CDR3 has 17 amino acids. Germline V gives CDR1 SGDLS, CDR2 YYNGEE. The CDR3 reads CASSAYGATDSYNEQFF. DNA of the CDR3: TGTGCCAGCAGCGCTTATGGGGCAACGGACTCCTACAATGAGCAGTTCTTC.

This clonotype was counted ten times or more. The genes are TRBV7-9 and TRBJ1-1; D unclear. V was shortened by 1 base and J by 3 bases, with 9 bases between the two germline ends. Looked up from germline, CDR1 is SEHNR and CDR2 is FQNEAQ (reference sequence). This CDR3 is built from 14 residues. The CDR3 protein is CASSLEMRDTEAFF. CDR3 nucleotide sequence: TGTGCCAGCAGCTTAGAAATGCGGGACACTGAAGCTTTCTTT.

This clonotype turned up a few times. The chain uses TRBV4-2 and TRBJ2-1; perhaps TRBD2 as D (5 bases). V was shortened by 1 base and J by 7 bases, with 11 bases between the two germline ends. The germline V gene encodes CDR1 LGHNA and CDR2 YNFKEQ. The CDR3 is 14 amino acids. CDR3 region: CASSQGESGNEQFF. CDR3 coding DNA: TGTGCCAGCAGCCAAGGGGAGTCGGGGAATGAGCAGTTCTTC.

This chain links TRBV14 with TRBJ2-7; D not resolved. Trimming pared 2 bases from V and 3 bases from J, leaving 26 bases between. The CDR3 runs to 19 residues. Germline assignment: CDR1 SGHDN and CDR2 FVKESK. CDR3 amino acids: CASSQQPNPPTRVNYEQYV. Here the CDR3 DNA reads TGTGCCAGCAGCCAACAACCGAACCCCCCCACAAGAGTCAACTACGAGCAGTACGTC.

This clonotype was counted at least ten times. The rearrangement links TRBV7-8 to TRBJ2-1, with TRBD2 identical over 8 bases. Germline trimming cut 5 bases from V and 6 bases from J; bases unmatched to any gene: 12. The CDR3 totals 16 residues. Germline-derived CDR1 and CDR2 are SGHVS and FQNEAQ. The CDR3 is CASSTTGVAGSNEQFF. DNA for the CDR3: TGTGCCAGCAGCACCACCGGGGTAGCGGGAAGCAATGAGCAGTTCTTC.

V and J are TRBV20-1 and TRBJ1-1, with 7 bases aligning to TRBD1. The CDR3 is 14 amino acids. Germline V lookup: CDR1 DFQATT, CDR2 SNEGSKA (reference sequence). The V and J ends lost 6 bases and 0 bases, in that order; junction bases with no gene match: 7. CDR3 nucleotide sequence: TGCAGTGCACGGGACAGAGACATGAACACTGAAGCTTTCTTT. As protein: CSARDRDMNTEAFF.

This clonotype appeared a few times. The rearrangement joins TRBV11-2 to TRBJ2-7; a weak D match, TRBD2 (6 bases). Germline CDR1 reads SGHAT; CDR2 reads FQNNGV. CDR3 length: 15 residues. V was cut by 1 base and J by 5 bases, with 15 bases left in between. CDR3 sequence reads: CASSLALGTLNEQYF. In DNA form, the CDR3 reads TGTGCCAGCAGCTTAGCGCTCGGGACTCTCAACGAGCAGTACTTC.

V is TRBV19 and J is TRBJ2-1; 7 bases agree with TRBD2. The CDR3 loop spans 15 amino acids. From germline, CDR1 is LNHDA and CDR2 SQIVND (reference sequence). J gave up 10 bases and V 3 bases, and 12 bases lay outside the gene matches. As DNA, the CDR3 is TGTGCCAGTAGTATGTTTGGGAGGGAGAGTGACGAGCAGTTCTTC. Translated: CASSMFGRESDEQFF.

This clonotype has only a few counts. The V call is TRBV12-3 or TRBV12-4, the J call TRBJ2-1, with 13 nucleotides matching TRBD2. V dropped 5 bases and J dropped 6; count of bases not matched to a gene: 7. The CDR3 is 16 amino acids. The CDR3 spells CASSPLLAGGRNEQFF. The CDR3 bases are TGTGCCAGCAGTCCTTTACTAGCGGGAGGGCGCAATGAGCAGTTCTTC.

This clonotype was detected ten times or more. J is TRBJ2-7 and V is TRBV3-1; TRBD2 agrees at 10 bases. The CDR3 is 16 amino acids. Germline V gives CDR1 LGHDT, CDR2 YNNKEL (reference sequence). V was clipped by 0 bases and J by 7 bases; unmatched bases: 9. The CDR3 DNA follows: TGTGCCAGCAGCCAAGATATCCTAGCGGGAGCGGGGGAGCAGTACTTC. This sequence encodes CASSQDILAGAGEQYF.

This clonotype has ten or more counts. The genes are TRBV7-9 and TRBJ2-1, with 9 bases matching TRBD2. The CDR3 totals 15 residues. Unmatched junction bases numbered 11, after V lost 5 bases and J lost 9 bases. Looked up from germline, CDR1 is SEHNR and CDR2 is FQNEAQ (reference sequence). CDR3 nucleotide sequence: TGTGCCAGCAGCCCGGCGGAGACTAGCGGTCGTGAGCAGTTCTTC. This translates into CASSPAETSGREQFF.

This clonotype was observed a handful of times. The chain is built from TRBV5-7 and TRBJ2-7, with 7 positions matching TRBD2. TRBV5-7 is an open reading frame whose function is uncertain. CDR3 length: 12 residues. Trimming removed 6 bases from V and 6 bases from J; junction bases left unmatched: 6. The CDR3 region is CASKPAGTEQYV. CDR3 DNA: TGTGCCAGCAAACCAGCGGGAACCGAGCAGTACGTC.

At least ten counts were recorded for this clonotype. The chain joins TRBV12-3 or TRBV12-4 to TRBJ2-1; possibly TRBD1 or TRBD2 for D (5 bases each). There are 17 residues in the CDR3. Trimming took 4 bases from V and 0 from J, leaving 16 bases between them. DNA of the CDR3: TGTGCCAGCAGTTCGCCTGTGGGGGTCAGCTCCTACAATGAGCAGTTCTTC. Amino acids: CASSSPVGVSSYNEQFF.

The V gene is TRBV19, the J gene TRBJ2-7, with D hard to call. Trimming took 5 bases from V and 1 from J, leaving 9 bases between them. Germline V lookup: CDR1 LNHDA, CDR2 SQIVND (reference sequence). The CDR3 runs 13 residues. CDR3 in DNA: TGTGCCAGTAGTGTCGGACCTTCCTACGAGCAGTACGTC. This sequence encodes CASSVGPSYEQYV.

V usage is TRBV5-6 and J usage is TRBJ2-5; tentatively, D is TRBD1 or TRBD2 (6 bases each). CDR3 length: 16 amino acids. The germline V gene has CDR1 SGHDT and CDR2 YYEEEE. Deletions cut 4 bases from V and 2 bases from J, with 18 bases between. DNA of the CDR3: TGTGCCAGCAGCCGACCCATTGGGGGGCGGCAAGAGACCCAGTACTTC. Its protein is CASSRPIGGRQETQYF.

The chain carries TRBV7-8 and TRBJ2-1; a possible D gene is TRBD1 (6 bases). Looked up from germline, CDR1 is SGHVS and CDR2 is FQNEAQ. The CDR3 covers 15 residues. The V end was cut by 3 bases, the J end by 4 bases, with 13 bases between. The CDR3 protein is CASSFPGAPYNEQFF. CDR3 bases: TGTGCCAGCAGCTTCCCAGGGGCGCCGTACAATGAGCAGTTCTTC.

This clonotype was counted only a few times. The chain employs TRBV12-3 or TRBV12-4 and TRBJ2-1; D is uncertain. The CDR3 runs to 13 residues. V lost 0 bases to trimming and J lost 4 bases, with 4 bases between them. CDR3 sequence (DNA): TGTGCCAGCAGTTTAGCGACATACAATGAGCAGTTCTTC. It specifies CASSLATYNEQFF.

This clonotype came up many times. This chain uses TRBV7-8 with TRBJ2-3; a weak D match, TRBD2 (6 bases). The CDR3 consists of 16 residues. Per the germline V gene, CDR1 is SGHVS and CDR2 is FQNEAQ. Trimming pared 5 bases from V and 0 bases from J, leaving 15 bases between. The CDR3 coding sequence is TGTGCCAGCAGCACTTTAGGCGGAGGGAGCACAGATACGCAGTATTTT. It is translated as CASSTLGGGSTDTQYF.

This clonotype was counted ten times or more. The chain combines TRBV15 with TRBJ2-1; 8 nucleotides agree with TRBD2. Trimming cost V 5 bases and J 6 bases; bases outside gene matches: 9. The CDR3 runs to 15 residues. Germline CDR1 LNHNV, CDR2 YYDKDF (reference sequence). The CDR3 loop reads CATSPGTSAGNEQFF. The DNA of the CDR3 is TGTGCCACCAGCCCCGGGACTAGTGCGGGCAATGAGCAGTTCTTC. The full variable domain, completed using reference TRBV15 and TRBJ2-1, is DAMVIQNPRYQVTQFGKPVTLSCSQTLNHNVMYWYQQKSSQAPKLLFHYYDKDFNNEADTPDNFQSRRPNTSFCFLDIRSPGLGDTAMYLCATSPGTSAGNEQFFGPGTRLTVL.

This clonotype was observed a handful of times. The rearrangement links TRBV5-5 to TRBJ2-1; 7 bases are a match to TRBD2. The trim removed 4 bases at V and 3 bases at J, leaving 10 bases unmatched. Germline V lookup: CDR1 SGHKS, CDR2 YYEKEE (reference sequence). CDR3 length equals 16 residues. The CDR3 coding sequence is TGTGCCAGCAGCAACCCGGATAGCGGGTACTACAATGAGCAGTTCTTC. This translates into CASSNPDSGYYNEQFF.

This clonotype was observed at least ten times. The chain has TRBV29-1 and TRBJ2-1; 8 bases line up with TRBD1. Germline V gene lookup returns CDR1 SQVTM and CDR2 ANQGSEA. V shed 7 bases and J 6 bases; nucleotides not matched to a gene: 8. This CDR3 region has 13 residues. The CDR3 loop is CSAAGDRGNEQFF. In nucleotides, the CDR3 is TGCAGCGCCGCGGGTGACAGGGGCAATGAGCAGTTCTTC.

The genes are TRBV25-1 and TRBJ1-2; no reliable D call. This CDR3 has 13 residues. V lost 4 bases and J lost 1, with 7 bases in between. In germline, CDR1 is MGHDK, CDR2 SYGVNS. The CDR3 loop reads CASSATNNYGYTF. The CDR3 DNA reads TGTGCCAGCAGTGCAACAAATAACTATGGCTACACCTTC.